This T cell receptor beta chain was observed in a study of cytomegalovirus exposure and HLA in healthy donors. Germline V lookup: CDR1 MNHEY, CDR2 SVGAGI. CDR3 length equals 15 residues. Trimming pared 10 bases from V and 1 base from J, leaving 17 bases between. Study results and limitations: According to a later analysis, most TCR beta chains associated with CMV appeared HLA-restricted. Some V segments, including TRBV6-2 and TRBV6-3, were excluded as indistinguishable. Analysis performed later showed TCR beta chains linked to HLA being more clonally expanded than equally common others. The study flagged approximately 180 TCR beta chains as cytomegalovirus-associated.

A remark on this clone: Its specificity is unknown.

With 60 Vbeta and 13 Jbeta primers, the PCR was carried out. Libraries were prepared by immunoSEQ multiplex PCR; TCRdb keeps only in-frame clonotypes and omits some of them. The repertoire includes some 110,000 clones, 70% to 80% of them detected once, and about 1.9% sits in the top ten. The sample was PBMCs. The sequence came from a man in his forties or fifties in good health and CMV-seronegative. The V gene is TRBV6-5, the J gene TRBJ2-1; tentatively, D is TRBD2 (6 bases). CDR3 DNA: TGTGCCACCAGGACGGGGGTGGAATCCTACAATGAGCAGTTCTTC. Translated: CATRTGVESYNEQFF.